This T cell receptor beta chain came from a study of T cell repertoires in aging, cancer and after chemotherapy (dated by TCRdb to about 2019). Describing the broader study: Donors spanned six age groups from 30 or younger to 70 or older, with at least three individuals per group. Alongside around 98 healthy donors serving as a reference group, the cohort included 200 to 250 cancer patients, of whom about 94 had hematological cancers and some 130 had solid cancers. The study profiled peripheral blood TCR beta repertoires from healthy donors and cancer patients to examine immunoaging and T cell reconstitution after chemotherapy. In the solid tumor group, the paired samples taken before and after chemotherapy came from patients with brain tumors (glioblastoma) who were receiving therapy based on temozolomide. The complete dataset included around 8.8 million TCR reads. General study outcomes and caveats: In both cancer cohorts, the median generation probability rose over the chemotherapy interval, which suggests that the repertoire was reconstituted through rebound thymic output. The authors noted that the repertoire data do not allow conclusions about immunological memory after chemotherapy. In healthy donors, the decline in TCR diversity with age was mainly explained by loss of richness, whereas in cancer patients loss of evenness was also found to contribute. Compared with age-matched healthy donors, untreated patients with hematological or solid cancers had significantly lower TCR diversity and higher clonality in blood.

CDR1 LNHDA and CDR2 SQIVND are derived from the germline V gene (reference sequence). The CDR3 contains 13 residues, cysteine and phenylalanine counted. Only the CDR3 portion is preserved as DNA: 39 bases, with reading frame beginning at the first base. V loses 3 bases of germline sequence and J loses 4 bases, and the interval between the two ends is 8 bases. By share, this clonotype ranks as medium-sized (0.01 to 0.1%). Its antigen is not yet known. Base-call qualities are not available, and no considerably larger clone is one nucleotide away. Rearranged TRB sequences spanning V, D and J segments were amplified in a multiplex touch-down PCR with a mixed TRB-A/B primer pool. Illumina adapters and sample indices were attached to the amplicons through two consecutive PCR reactions run with Phusion HS II polymerase. Amplicons were gel-purified using the NucleoSpin Gel and PCR Clean-up kit and were subsequently checked with Qubit and an Agilent 2100 Bioanalyzer. Sequencing of the libraries was done on an Illumina MiSeq with paired-end, single-indexed 600-cycle runs. On the study's bioinformatics: MiXCR versions 2.12 and 3.0.5 were used to process TRB sequences. A clone was defined as each unique CDR3 nucleotide sequence, and only productive sequences supported by at least two reads were kept. Shannon diversity, evenness, clonality (one minus evenness), and alpha-parameterized diversity profiles from alpha 0 to 5 were included as repertoire metrics. The IGoR algorithm was used to compute generation probabilities of clones in paired pre- and post-chemotherapy samples. The public reads were quality trimmed at Q25 with fastp and then assembled into clones with MiXCR by TCRdb, keeping productive beta chains. All rows with the same CDR3 protein become a single entry with the most common DNA and genes. The V and J calls follow TCRdb's processing rather than the paper's. The sample data list about 980 distinct CDR3 sequences, and around a quarter of these were observed just once. Approximately 32% of the sample is in the top ten clones.

TCR beta rearrangements were amplified from genomic DNA extracted from peripheral blood rather than from sorted cells or RNA. This sequence was found in a human donor with a solid tumor. Sequenced: blood. Rearrangement joined TRBV19 to TRBJ2-3; the D gene is possibly TRBD1, with 5 bases matching. The sequence in DNA is TGTGCCAGTAGTATGCAGGGTTCAGATACGCAGTATTTT. It codes for CASSMQGSDTQYF.